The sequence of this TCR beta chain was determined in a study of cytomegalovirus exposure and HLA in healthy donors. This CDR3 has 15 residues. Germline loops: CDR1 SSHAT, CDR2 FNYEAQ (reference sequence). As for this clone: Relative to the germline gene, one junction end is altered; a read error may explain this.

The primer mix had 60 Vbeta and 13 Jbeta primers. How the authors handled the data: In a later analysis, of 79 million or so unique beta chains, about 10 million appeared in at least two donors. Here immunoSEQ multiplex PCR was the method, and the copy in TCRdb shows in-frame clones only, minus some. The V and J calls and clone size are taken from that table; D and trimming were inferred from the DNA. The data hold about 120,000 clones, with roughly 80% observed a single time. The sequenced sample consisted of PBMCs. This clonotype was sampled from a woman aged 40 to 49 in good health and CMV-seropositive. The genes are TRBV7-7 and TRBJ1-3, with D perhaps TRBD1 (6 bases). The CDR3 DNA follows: TGTGCTAGCAGCTTAGACCCAGGGGAAGGAAACACCATATATTTT. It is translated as CASSLDPGEGNTIYF.